This is a list of T cell receptor beta chains from one sample in a study of CD8+CD57+ T cells in acquired aplastic anemia. TCRdb recomputed calls from the reads with MiXCR, one row per CDR3 protein. This repertoire shows roughly 61,000 distinct CDR3 sequences, about 50% found once; its top ten account for 2.5%. The sample taken for sequencing was sorted CD4+, CD8+, or CD8+CD57+ T cells (not recorded which) from PBMCs. These receptors originate from a human donor in good health, serving as a control. CDR3s include the opening cysteine and the closing phenylalanine or tryptophan. D genes are given only for firm matches. Part of the rows lack a size; the others show once, few, many or a class for expanded clones.

d_gene,j_gene,v_gene,abundance,CDR3aa,CDR3nt
.,TRBJ2-3,TRBV7-3,.,CASSLTPDCVTDTQYF,TGTGCCAGCAGCTTAACCCCGGACTGTGTCACAGATACGCAGTATTTT
.,TRBJ1-1,TRBV7-9,many,CASSFRLSHTEAFF,TGTGCCAGCAGCTTTAGGCTCTCGCACACTGAAGCTTTCTTT
.,TRBJ1-3,TRBV7-6,.,CASFPLGSGNTIYF,TGTGCCAGCTTCCCCTTGGGGTCCGGAAACACCATATATTTT
TRBD1,TRBJ1-2,TRBV19,once,CASSTRTGSNYGYTF,TGTGCCAGTAGTACCCGGACAGGGAGTAACTATGGCTACACCTTC
TRBD1,TRBJ1-6,TRBV11-1,many,CASSSRQGGNSPLHF,TGTGCCAGCAGCTCCCGACAGGGGGGTAATTCACCCCTCCACTTT
TRBD2,TRBJ2-3,TRBV7-6,.,CASSYPGLAGSTDTQYF,TGTGCCAGCAGCTACCCAGGACTAGCGGGAAGCACAGATACGCAGTATTTT
TRBD2,TRBJ2-5,TRBV4-1,.,CASSHGTITQETQYF,TGCGCCAGCAGCCACGGGACTATAACCCAAGAGACCCAGTACTTC
TRBD1,TRBJ1-1,TRBV18,many,CASSLLLDRGQAFF,TGTGCCAGCTCACTACTGCTTGACAGGGGGCAAGCTTTCTTT
.,TRBJ2-7,TRBV19,.,CASSMKRGREQYF,TGTGCTAGTAGTATGAAGAGGGGTCGGGAGCAGTACTTC
.,TRBJ1-3,TRBV15,many,CATSRGRLPPGFSGNTIYF,TGTGCCACCAGCAGGGGTCGGCTACCTCCAGGGTTCTCTGGAAACACCATATATTTT
.,TRBJ1-2,TRBV19,many,CASSSPQAGYLGGYTF,TGTGCCAGTAGTTCCCCCCAGGCAGGGTACCTGGGGGGCTACACCTTC
TRBD2,TRBJ2-3,TRBV3-1,many,CASRQVAGSTDTQYF,TGTGCCAGCAGGCAGGTAGCGGGCAGCACAGATACGCAGTATTTT
.,TRBJ1-1,TRBV28,many,CASSLSGQTMNTEAFF,TGTGCCAGCAGTTTATCGGGCCAGACGATGAACACTGAAGCTTTCTTT
.,TRBJ2-1,TRBV19,once,CASGVREQFF,TGTGCCAGTGGGGTCCGTGAGCAGTTCTTC
.,TRBJ1-2,TRBV7-3,.,CASARRDYGYTF,TGTGCCAGCGCTCGGCGGGACTATGGCTACACCTTC
.,TRBJ2-7,TRBV10-3,.,CASQRTLSSYEQYF,TGTGCCAGCCAGAGGACCTTGAGCTCCTACGAGCAGTACTTC
.,TRBJ1-2,TRBV29-1,.,CSVEVGSVHYGYTF,TGCAGCGTTGAAGTAGGGTCAGTGCACTATGGCTACACCTTC
TRBD2,TRBJ2-1,TRBV25-1,.,CASSDTSGTYSYNEQFF,TGTGCCAGCAGTGATACTAGCGGGACCTACTCCTACAATGAGCAGTTCTTC
TRBD1,TRBJ2-5,TRBV29-1,few,CSVTNLDRGKTQYF,TGCAGCGTTACGAACTTGGACAGGGGAAAGACCCAGTACTTC
TRBD2,TRBJ2-7,TRBV2,.,CASSDLGGPYEQYF,TGTGCCAGCAGTGACCTGGGAGGGCCTTACGAGCAGTACTTC
TRBD1,TRBJ1-6,TRBV20-1,.,CSASGEGQSNSPLHF,TGCAGTGCTAGCGGGGAGGGACAGTCAAATTCACCCCTCCACTTT
.,TRBJ1-6,TRBV11-2,.,CASSLDQLQGTPLHF,TGTGCCAGCAGCCTAGACCAGCTCCAGGGGACACCCCTCCACTTT
.,TRBJ2-3,TRBV7-3,.,CASRKEGSWTDTQYF,TGTGCCAGCAGGAAAGAGGGAAGTTGGACAGATACGCAGTATTTT
.,TRBJ1-1,TRBV2,once,CASKGGARYTEAFF,TGTGCCAGCAAAGGGGGGGCGAGGTACACTGAAGCTTTCTTT
.,TRBJ2-7,TRBV25-1,.,CASSEFQGSGEQYF,TGTGCCAGCAGTGAATTCCAGGGTTCGGGGGAGCAGTACTTC
TRBD1,TRBJ1-1,TRBV19,few,CASSNRGLDDTEAFF,TGTGCCAGTAGTAACAGGGGGCTCGACGACACTGAAGCTTTCTTT
.,TRBJ2-7,TRBV2,.,CASSETGAGSGNYEQYF,TGTGCCAGCAGTGAAACGGGGGCCGGCAGCGGGAACTACGAGCAGTACTTC
TRBD1,TRBJ1-5,TRBV15,many,CATSNLGGGYSNQPQHF,TGTGCCACCAGTAACCTGGGAGGGGGCTATAGCAATCAGCCCCAGCATTTT
.,TRBJ2-5,TRBV12-5,.,CASGAQDGQETQYF,TGTGCTAGTGGTGCCCAGGACGGACAAGAGACCCAGTACTTC
TRBD1,TRBJ1-1,TRBV2,.,CASRIDRGGTEAFF,TGTGCCAGCAGGATAGACAGGGGCGGCACTGAAGCTTTCTTT
.,TRBJ2-7,TRBV20-1,.,CSAWTVVYEQYF,TGCAGTGCATGGACGGTGGTCTACGAGCAGTACTTC
.,TRBJ1-2,TRBV20-1,.,CSASVGGGHGYTF,TGCAGTGCTAGTGTCGGGGGGGGGCATGGCTACACCTTC
.,TRBJ2-1,TRBV12-3/TRBV12-4,few,CASEANSYNEQFF,TGTGCCAGCGAGGCTAACTCCTACAATGAGCAGTTCTTC
TRBD1,TRBJ1-2,TRBV19,medium-sized,CASNAGRQGYGYTF,TGTGCCAGTAATGCGGGGAGACAGGGCTATGGCTACACCTTC
TRBD1,TRBJ1-1,TRBV2,.,CASGRDRGVVGAFF,TGTGCCAGCGGCCGGGACAGGGGTGTCGTGGGAGCTTTCTTT
TRBD1,TRBJ1-6,TRBV19,once,CASTKGTGDNSPLHF,TGTGCCAGTACTAAAGGGACAGGTGATAATTCACCCCTCCACTTT
TRBD2,TRBJ2-7,TRBV19,.,CASSMGTSAYEQYF,TGTGCCAGTAGTATGGGGACTAGCGCCTACGAGCAGTACTTC
.,TRBJ1-2,TRBV2,.,CASKYREDYYGYTF,TGTGCCAGCAAATACAGGGAGGACTACTATGGCTACACCTTC
.,TRBJ2-7,TRBV12-3/TRBV12-4,.,CASRKQGGRYEQYF,TGTGCCAGCAGGAAACAAGGCGGCCGCTACGAGCAGTACTTC
.,TRBJ2-5,TRBV29-1,.,CSVEGQGETQYF,TGCAGCGTTGAAGGGCAGGGGGAGACCCAGTACTTC
.,TRBJ1-6,TRBV25-1,once,CASTQSTGNSPLHF,TGTGCCAGCACCCAATCAACGGGGAATTCACCCCTCCACTTT